These T cell receptor beta chains were read from a single sample in a study of blood T cell repertoires in COVID-19. Data came from immunoSEQ multiplex PCR; TCRdb stores just in-frame clones and leaves some out. The sample shows under 300,000 clones, about 87% of them seen only once. The sample was PBMCs or T cells enriched from blood (not recorded which). The receptor source for this set is a woman aged 45-59 years who had recovered from COVID-19. Both conserved end residues are part of each CDR3. The D gene is left open where the match is weak. Size tells how often a clone was seen (once, few, many) or the class of an expanded clone, and some rows leave it out.

J	V	D	size	DNA	CDR3
TRBJ1-6	TRBV4-1	TRBD1	-	TGCGCCAGCAGCCCCCGGGACAGAGGAGATAATTCACCCCTCCACTTT	CASSPRDRGDNSPLHF
TRBJ2-1	TRBV2	-	-	TGTGCCAGCAGTGTAGCTGAGAGCTCCTACAATGAGCAGTTCTTC	CASSVAESSYNEQFF
TRBJ1-2	TRBV28	-	once	TGTGCCAGCAGTCTCAGGGTGCCCCCGGGCTACACCTTC	CASSLRVPPGYTF
TRBJ1-4	TRBV28	TRBD1	-	TGTGCCAGCAGTTCCCCGGGGACAGGGGGGGATGAAAAACTGTTTTTT	CASSSPGTGGDEKLFF
TRBJ2-5	TRBV7-9	-	-	TGTGCCAGCAGCAGCCAGGGGTTTGAGCAAGAGACCCAGTACTTC	CASSSQGFEQETQYF
TRBJ1-5	TRBV6-2/TRBV6-3	-	few	TGTGCCAGCAGTTACTCGACGGGACAATGGAATCAGCCCCAGCATTTT	CASSYSTGQWNQPQHF
TRBJ2-7	TRBV7-2	-	-	TGTGCCAGCAGCTTATCACGCGGGACGAGCTCCTACGAGCAGTACTTC	CASSLSRGTSSYEQYF
TRBJ1-3	TRBV15	TRBD1	-	TGTGCCACCAGCGGTAACGACAGGGTTGGAAACACCATATATTTT	CATSGNDRVGNTIYF
TRBJ1-1	TRBV7-3	-	once	TGTGCCAGCAGCTCGGCGGGGGCCACTGAAGCTTTCTTT	CASSSAGATEAFF
TRBJ2-1	TRBV3-1/TRBV3-2	TRBD2	-	TGTGCCAGCAGGCCGGGGAGGGGAGATACGTCCTACAATGAGCAGTTCTTC	CASRPGRGDTSYNEQFF
TRBJ2-7	TRBV28	TRBD1	-	TGTGCCAGCAGTACCGGGACAGCCCGATCGGACGAGCAGTACTTC	CASSTGTARSDEQYF
TRBJ1-1	TRBV28	-	once	TGTGCCAGCAGTCCTTACAGGGATCTTAGCACTGAAGCTTTCTTT	CASSPYRDLSTEAFF
TRBJ2-2	TRBV11-3	TRBD1	once	TGTGCCAGCGGGGGACAGACGGACACCGGGGAGCTGTTTTTT	CASGGQTDTGELFF
TRBJ1-2	TRBV28	TRBD1	-	TGTGCCAGCAGTCATGGACAGGGGGCGGGAGCCTATGGCTACACCTTC	CASSHGQGAGAYGYTF
TRBJ2-3	TRBV6-2/TRBV6-3	-	-	TGTGCCAGCAGTTCCATAGCGGTAGGGGCAGATACGCAGTATTTT	CASSSIAVGADTQYF
TRBJ2-7	TRBV12-3/TRBV12-4	-	-	TGTGCCAGCAGCCGGGAACTAGTACAGCAGTACTTC	CASSRELVQQYF
TRBJ2-1	TRBV30	TRBD2	-	TGTGCCTGGAGTGGCGGACAGAGGTCCGGGACTAGCGGGTTTTCGTCCTACAATGAGCAGTTCTTC	CAWSGGQRSGTSGFSSYNEQFF
TRBJ1-1	TRBV18	TRBD1	few	TGTGCCAGCTCACCCCTTGACAGGGGGACGAACACTGAAGCTTTCTTT	CASSPLDRGTNTEAFF
TRBJ2-2	TRBV28	-	few	TGTGCCAGCAGTCTAGATACCCACCACAGGGATCCCGGGGAGCTGTTTTTT	CASSLDTHHRDPGELFF
TRBJ2-1	TRBV7-2	-	-	TGTGCCAGCAGCGATAGTGGTGGTGAGCAGTTCTTC	CASSDSGGEQFF
TRBJ1-2	TRBV21-1	-	-	TGTGCCAGCTACGTCAGTTCCTATGGCTACACCTTC	CASYVSSYGYTF
TRBJ2-7	TRBV18	TRBD1	-	TGTGCCAGCTCACCACGACAGGGGGTGTACGAGCAGTACTTC	CASSPRQGVYEQYF
TRBJ2-5	TRBV28	-	-	TGTGCCAGCAGTGCTTCCGGGCCCCGGAGGGCAGAGACCCAGTACTTC	CASSASGPRRAETQYF
TRBJ2-3	TRBV10-3	TRBD2	-	TGTGCCATCAGTGGTAGCGGGACGACAGATACGCAGTATTTT	CAISGSGTTDTQYF
TRBJ1-2	TRBV5-4	-	once	TGTGCCAGCAGCTTGGGAATCAGAAACTATGGCTACACCTTC	CASSLGIRNYGYTF
TRBJ2-1	TRBV29-1	-	-	TGCAGCGTTATCCGGGAGTTAACCTCCTACAATGAGCAGTTCTTC	CSVIRELTSYNEQFF
TRBJ1-1	TRBV7-8	-	-	TGTGCCAGCAGCCCGGGGAGGGTCGCTTTCTTT	CASSPGRVAFF
TRBJ1-2	TRBV12-2	-	-	TGTGCAAGTCGCCGACCGGACACATCCTATGGCTACACCTTC	CASRRPDTSYGYTF
TRBJ2-1	TRBV6-5	-	once	TGTGCCAGCAGTCAACAGGGCAATGAGCAGTTCTTC	CASSQQGNEQFF
TRBJ1-5	TRBV6-5	-	-	TGTGCCAGCAGTCCGTCCCTCAGCAATCAGCCCCAGCATTTT	CASSPSLSNQPQHF
TRBJ2-5	TRBV2	-	-	TGTGCCAGCAAGAAGGGTACTAGTGCAGAGACCCAGTACTTC	CASKKGTSAETQYF